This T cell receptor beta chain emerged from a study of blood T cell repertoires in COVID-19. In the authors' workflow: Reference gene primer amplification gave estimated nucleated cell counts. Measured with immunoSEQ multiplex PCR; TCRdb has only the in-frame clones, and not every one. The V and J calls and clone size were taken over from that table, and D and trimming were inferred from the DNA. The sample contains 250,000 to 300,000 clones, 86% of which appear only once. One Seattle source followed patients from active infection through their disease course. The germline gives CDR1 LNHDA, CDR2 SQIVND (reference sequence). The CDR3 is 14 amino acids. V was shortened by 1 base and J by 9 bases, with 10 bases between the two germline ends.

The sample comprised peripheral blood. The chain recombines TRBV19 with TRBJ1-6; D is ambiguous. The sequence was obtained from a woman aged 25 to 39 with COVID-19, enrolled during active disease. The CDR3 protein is CASSIGSSPSPLHF. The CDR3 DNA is TGTGCCAGTAGTATAGGCAGTTCTCCTTCACCCCTCCACTTT.